Listed below are T cell receptor beta chains from one sample, sequenced in a study of control samples from healthy donors and cancer patients. Produced via immunoSEQ multiplex PCR; TCRdb's table is partial and in-frame only. The profile shows around 55,000 clones, over 75% of them singletons. The specimen sequenced was blood. These receptors were obtained from a man aged 50 to 59 in good health. Each CDR3 is given with its conserved first and last residue. The order of the fields is CDR3 protein, V gene, J gene.

CDR3 protein: CASTLLPGRAGGELFF
V gene: TRBV7-2
J gene: TRBJ2-2

CDR3 protein: CASSNTGELFF
V gene: TRBV19
J gene: TRBJ2-2

CDR3 protein: CASSLFGQGRDTEAFF
V gene: TRBV28
J gene: TRBJ1-1

CDR3 protein: CASSEIYLDPTGELFF
V gene: TRBV6-1
J gene: TRBJ2-2

CDR3 protein: CASRTGSGGSYEQYF
V gene: TRBV28
J gene: TRBJ2-7

CDR3 protein: CASSDGRAPTEQFF
V gene: TRBV2
J gene: TRBJ2-1

CDR3 protein: CASSLSSGNTIYF
V gene: TRBV11-2
J gene: TRBJ1-3

CDR3 protein: CASSSSDNEQFF
V gene: TRBV28
J gene: TRBJ2-1

CDR3 protein: CASSIWDRGNTEAFF
V gene: TRBV5-4
J gene: TRBJ1-1

CDR3 protein: CAWIRANTGELFF
V gene: TRBV30
J gene: TRBJ2-2

CDR3 protein: CASSSTGTGRHF
V gene: TRBV5-5
J gene: TRBJ2-4

CDR3 protein: CASSRIGTGEAPNNSPLHF
V gene: TRBV28
J gene: TRBJ1-6

CDR3 protein: CASSIGQGGPTTKLFF
V gene: TRBV19
J gene: TRBJ2-2

CDR3 protein: CASSPTENTEAFF
V gene: TRBV5-1
J gene: TRBJ1-1

CDR3 protein: CATSGIRQGEETQYF
V gene: TRBV24-1
J gene: TRBJ2-5

CDR3 protein: CASSLVTSLINEQFF
V gene: TRBV5-1
J gene: TRBJ2-1

CDR3 protein: CASSPPDISSSSQYF
V gene: TRBV18
J gene: TRBJ2-5

CDR3 protein: CASSRPSSYEQYF
V gene: TRBV27
J gene: TRBJ2-7

CDR3 protein: CATGPDSSYEQYF
V gene: TRBV15
J gene: TRBJ2-7

CDR3 protein: CASSRGTGTSGRSSYEQYF
V gene: TRBV19
J gene: TRBJ2-7

CDR3 protein: CASSPEEGSYEQYF
V gene: TRBV18
J gene: TRBJ2-7

CDR3 protein: CASSLGVAAYEQYF
V gene: TRBV5-4
J gene: TRBJ2-7

CDR3 protein: CASGLAQGRKETQYF
V gene: TRBV12-5
J gene: TRBJ2-5

CDR3 protein: CASSWRQGSEQFF
V gene: TRBV7-8
J gene: TRBJ2-1

CDR3 protein: CATSRDRGSSAQHF
V gene: TRBV15
J gene: TRBJ1-5

CDR3 protein: CASSGWSRSFYTEAFF
V gene: TRBV7-2
J gene: TRBJ1-1

CDR3 protein: CASRRGLNEKLFF
V gene: TRBV6-5
J gene: TRBJ1-4

CDR3 protein: CASSTGDSYNSPLHF
V gene: TRBV6-5
J gene: TRBJ1-6

CDR3 protein: CASSSEQGYEKLFF
V gene: TRBV4-1
J gene: TRBJ1-4

CDR3 protein: CASSPRETEAFF
V gene: TRBV18
J gene: TRBJ1-1

CDR3 protein: CASSLNNAMNTEAFF
V gene: TRBV7-3
J gene: TRBJ1-1

CDR3 protein: CASSQDNSDSDYGYTF
V gene: TRBV4-2
J gene: TRBJ1-2

CDR3 protein: CSASTGVVAFF
V gene: TRBV20-1
J gene: TRBJ1-1

CDR3 protein: CASSRLSGGRDEQYF
V gene: TRBV19
J gene: TRBJ2-7

CDR3 protein: CASRLGTVNEKLFF
V gene: TRBV7-9
J gene: TRBJ1-4

CDR3 protein: CASNEFSGNTIYF
V gene: TRBV10-2
J gene: TRBJ1-3

CDR3 protein: CASSLDGVSTDTQYF
V gene: TRBV6-5
J gene: TRBJ2-3

CDR3 protein: CATSDPPGQGATDTQYF
V gene: TRBV24-1
J gene: TRBJ2-3

CDR3 protein: CASSRIDYGYTF
V gene: TRBV25-1
J gene: TRBJ1-2

CDR3 protein: CATQTGGGTEAFF
V gene: TRBV10-3
J gene: TRBJ1-1

CDR3 protein: CASSPTSGHTDTQYF
V gene: TRBV18
J gene: TRBJ2-3

CDR3 protein: CASSSSSGSYEQYF
V gene: TRBV7-9
J gene: TRBJ2-7

CDR3 protein: CASSQRAAGSGELFF
V gene: TRBV5-1
J gene: TRBJ2-2

CDR3 protein: CATRLGQGGYGYTF
V gene: TRBV15
J gene: TRBJ1-2

CDR3 protein: CASREISNQPQHF
V gene: TRBV19
J gene: TRBJ1-5

CDR3 protein: CASTSAALVNNSPLHF
V gene: TRBV2
J gene: TRBJ1-6

CDR3 protein: CAWNPVGGAGDTQYF
V gene: TRBV30
J gene: TRBJ2-3

CDR3 protein: CASSYGSEQYF
V gene: TRBV6-5
J gene: TRBJ2-7

CDR3 protein: CASSLGVGEKLFF
V gene: TRBV11-2
J gene: TRBJ1-4

CDR3 protein: CAWMRPGLQNTEAFF
V gene: TRBV30
J gene: TRBJ1-1

CDR3 protein: CASSQDLNGEQYF
V gene: TRBV3-1/TRBV3-2
J gene: TRBJ2-7

CDR3 protein: CASSMFMALNEKLFF
V gene: TRBV6-5
J gene: TRBJ1-4

CDR3 protein: CASSSPTGGAGNGANVLTF
V gene: TRBV28
J gene: TRBJ2-6

CDR3 protein: CASSPLGAANEKLFF
V gene: TRBV28
J gene: TRBJ1-4

CDR3 protein: CASSTGKRETQYF
V gene: TRBV12-3/TRBV12-4
J gene: TRBJ2-5